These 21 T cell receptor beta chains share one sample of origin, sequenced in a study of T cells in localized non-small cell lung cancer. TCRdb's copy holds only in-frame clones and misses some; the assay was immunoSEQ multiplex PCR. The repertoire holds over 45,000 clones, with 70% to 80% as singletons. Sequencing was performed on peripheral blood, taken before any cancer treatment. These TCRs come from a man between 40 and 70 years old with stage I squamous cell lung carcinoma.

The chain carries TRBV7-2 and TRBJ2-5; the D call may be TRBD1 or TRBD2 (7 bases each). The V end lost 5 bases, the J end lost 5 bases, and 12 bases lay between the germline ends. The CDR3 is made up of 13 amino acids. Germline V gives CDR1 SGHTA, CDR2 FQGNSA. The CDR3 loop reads CASSQGGGETQYF. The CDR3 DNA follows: TGTGCCAGCAGCCAGGGGGGGGGTGAGACCCAGTACTTC.

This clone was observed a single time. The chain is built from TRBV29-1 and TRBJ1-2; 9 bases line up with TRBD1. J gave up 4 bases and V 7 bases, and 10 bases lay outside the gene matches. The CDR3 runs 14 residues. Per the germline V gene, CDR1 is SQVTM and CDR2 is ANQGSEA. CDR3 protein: CSAYPGTGIYGYTF. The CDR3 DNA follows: TGCAGCGCCTATCCCGGGACAGGGATCTATGGCTACACCTTC.

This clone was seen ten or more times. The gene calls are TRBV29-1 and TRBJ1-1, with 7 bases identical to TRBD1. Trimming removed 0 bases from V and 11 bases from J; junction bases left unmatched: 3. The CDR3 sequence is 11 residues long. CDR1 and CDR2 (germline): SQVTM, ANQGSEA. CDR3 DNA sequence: TGCAGCGTTGAAGATACAGGGGTGGCTTTCTTT. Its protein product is CSVEDTGVAFF.

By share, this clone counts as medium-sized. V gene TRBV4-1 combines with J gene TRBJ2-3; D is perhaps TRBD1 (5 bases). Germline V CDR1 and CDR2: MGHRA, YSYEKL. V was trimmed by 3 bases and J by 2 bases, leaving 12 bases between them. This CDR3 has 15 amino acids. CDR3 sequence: CASSQYRRDTDTQYF. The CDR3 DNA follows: TGCGCCAGCAGCCAGTACAGGAGAGACACAGATACGCAGTATTTT.

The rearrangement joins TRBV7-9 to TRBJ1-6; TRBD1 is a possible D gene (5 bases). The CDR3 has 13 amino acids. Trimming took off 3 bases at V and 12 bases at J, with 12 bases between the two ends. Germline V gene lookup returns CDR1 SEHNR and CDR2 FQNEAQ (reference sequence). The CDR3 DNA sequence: TGTGCCAGCAGCTTGGGGACCTCAAGACCCCTCCACTTT. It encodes CASSLGTSRPLHF.

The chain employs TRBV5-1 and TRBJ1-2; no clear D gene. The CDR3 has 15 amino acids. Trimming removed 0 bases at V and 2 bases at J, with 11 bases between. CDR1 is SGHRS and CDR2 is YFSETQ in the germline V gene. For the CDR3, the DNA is TGCGCCAGCAGCTTGGTTTCCGGCGGAAACTATGGCTACACCTTC. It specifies CASSLVSGGNYGYTF.

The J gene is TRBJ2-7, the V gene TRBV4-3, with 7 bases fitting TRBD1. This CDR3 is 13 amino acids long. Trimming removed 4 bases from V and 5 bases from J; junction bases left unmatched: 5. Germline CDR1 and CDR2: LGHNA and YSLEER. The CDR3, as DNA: TGCGCCAGCAGCCGGACAGGTCGGGACGAGCAGTACTTC. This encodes CASSRTGRDEQYF.

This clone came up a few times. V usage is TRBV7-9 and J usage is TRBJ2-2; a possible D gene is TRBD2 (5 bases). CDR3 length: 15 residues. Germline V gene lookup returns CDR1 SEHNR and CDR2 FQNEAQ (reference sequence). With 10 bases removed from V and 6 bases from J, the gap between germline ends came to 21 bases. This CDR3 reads CAIRTRARSAGELFF. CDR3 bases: TGTGCCATTCGAACTAGGGCCCGGAGCGCCGGGGAGCTGTTTTTT.

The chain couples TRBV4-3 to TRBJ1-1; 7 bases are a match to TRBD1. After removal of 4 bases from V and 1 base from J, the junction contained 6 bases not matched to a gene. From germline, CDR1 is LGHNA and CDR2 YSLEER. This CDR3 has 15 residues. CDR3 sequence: CASSRTGVGNTEAFF. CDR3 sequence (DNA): TGCGCCAGCAGCCGAACAGGGGTGGGGAACACTGAAGCTTTCTTT.

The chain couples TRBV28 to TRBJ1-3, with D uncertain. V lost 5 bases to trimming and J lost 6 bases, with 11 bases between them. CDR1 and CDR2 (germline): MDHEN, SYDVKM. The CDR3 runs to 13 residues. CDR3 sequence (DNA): TGTGCCAGCAGTAGGACCGCCCTAAACACCATATATTTT. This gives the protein CASSRTALNTIYF.

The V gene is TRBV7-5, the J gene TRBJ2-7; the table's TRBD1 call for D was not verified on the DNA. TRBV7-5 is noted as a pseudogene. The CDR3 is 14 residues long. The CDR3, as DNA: TGTGCCAGAGGGGGACAGGGGGCGGACCACGAGCAGTACTTC. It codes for CARGGQGADHEQYF.

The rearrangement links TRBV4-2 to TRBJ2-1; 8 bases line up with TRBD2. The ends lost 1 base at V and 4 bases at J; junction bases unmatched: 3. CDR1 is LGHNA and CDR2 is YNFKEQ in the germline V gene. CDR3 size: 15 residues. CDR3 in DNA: TGTGCCAGCAGCCAAGCGGGGGGGCCTTACAATGAGCAGTTCTTC. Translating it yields CASSQAGGPYNEQFF.

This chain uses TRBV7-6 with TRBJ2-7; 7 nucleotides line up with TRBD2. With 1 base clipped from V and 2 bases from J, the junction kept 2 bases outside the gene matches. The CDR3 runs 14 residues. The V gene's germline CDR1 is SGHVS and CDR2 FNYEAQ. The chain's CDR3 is CASSLGGGTYEQYF. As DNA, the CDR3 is TGTGCCAGCAGCTTAGGCGGGGGAACCTACGAGCAGTACTTC.

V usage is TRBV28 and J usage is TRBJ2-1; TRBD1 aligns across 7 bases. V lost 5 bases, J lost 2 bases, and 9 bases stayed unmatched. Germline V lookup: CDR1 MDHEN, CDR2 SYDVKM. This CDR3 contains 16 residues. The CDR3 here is CASSNGQESTYNEQFF. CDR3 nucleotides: TGTGCCAGCAGTAACGGACAGGAATCGACCTACAATGAGCAGTTCTTC.

CDR3 loop: CASSIGPPSIYGYTF. The CDR3 DNA reads TGTGCCAGTAGTATAGGCCCACCTTCTATCTATGGCTACACCTTC. The chain has TRBV19 and TRBJ1-2; D is ambiguous. The ends were cut back, 1 base at V and 4 bases at J, with 13 bases in the middle. This CDR3 has 15 amino acids. Germline V lookup: CDR1 LNHDA, CDR2 SQIVND (reference sequence).

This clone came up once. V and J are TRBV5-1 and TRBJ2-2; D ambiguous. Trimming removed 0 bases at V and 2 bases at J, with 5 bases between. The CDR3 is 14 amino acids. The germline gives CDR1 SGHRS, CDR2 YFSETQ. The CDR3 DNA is TGCGCCAGCAGCTTGGGACACAACACCGGGGAGCTGTTTTTT. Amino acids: CASSLGHNTGELFF.

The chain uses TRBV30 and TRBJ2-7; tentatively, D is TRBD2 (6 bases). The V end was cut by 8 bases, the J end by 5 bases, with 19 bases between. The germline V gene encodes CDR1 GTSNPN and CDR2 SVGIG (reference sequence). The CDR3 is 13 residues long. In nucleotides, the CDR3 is TGTGCCCTGGTGGGGAGGATAGCCGACGAGCAGTACTTC. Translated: CALVGRIADEQYF. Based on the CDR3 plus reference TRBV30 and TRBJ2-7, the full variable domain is SQTIHQWPATLVQPVGSPLSLECTVEGTSNPNLYWYRQAAGRGLQLLFYSVGIGQISSEVPQNLSASRPQDRQFILSSKKLLLSDSGFYLCALVGRIADEQYFGPGTRLTVT.

DNA for the CDR3: TGTGCCAGCAGTGCCCCGGGGTCCAATCAGCCCCAGCATTTT. Protein: CASSAPGSNQPQHF. The chain has TRBV6-5 and TRBJ1-5; D is ambiguous. Trimming left V 5 bases short and J 3 bases short, with 11 bases between. The CDR3 extends over 14 amino acids. Per the germline V gene, CDR1 is MNHEY and CDR2 is SVGAGI.

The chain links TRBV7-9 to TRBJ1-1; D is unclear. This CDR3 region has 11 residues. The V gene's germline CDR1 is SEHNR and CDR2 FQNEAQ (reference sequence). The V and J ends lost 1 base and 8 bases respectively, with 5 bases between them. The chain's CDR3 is CASSLELEAFF. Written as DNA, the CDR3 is TGTGCCAGCAGCTTAGAGCTGGAAGCTTTCTTT.

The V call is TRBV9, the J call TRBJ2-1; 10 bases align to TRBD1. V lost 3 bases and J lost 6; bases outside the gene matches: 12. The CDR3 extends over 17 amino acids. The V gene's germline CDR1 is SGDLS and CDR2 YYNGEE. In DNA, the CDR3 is TGTGCCAGCAGCGGAACCCAACCGGGACAGGGGAGCAATGAGCAGTTCTTC. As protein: CASSGTQPGQGSNEQFF.

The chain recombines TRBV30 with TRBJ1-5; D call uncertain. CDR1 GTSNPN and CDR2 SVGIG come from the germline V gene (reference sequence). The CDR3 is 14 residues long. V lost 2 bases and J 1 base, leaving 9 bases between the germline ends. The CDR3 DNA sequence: TGTGCCTGGAGTAACACAGCCAGCAATCAGCCCCAGCATTTT. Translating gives CAWSNTASNQPQHF.